This T cell receptor beta chain was sequenced in a study of blood T cell repertoires in COVID-19. Individuals aged roughly 18 to 95 years were recruited from roughly 23 US areas. Clones were sequenced by immunoSEQ multiplex PCR, and TCRdb holds only the in-frame ones, with some missing. Among 400,000 or so clones listed, about 90% were seen once. CDR3 length equals 13 residues. The germline V gene has CDR1 DFQATT and CDR2 SNEGSKA (reference sequence). J lost 7 bases, V lost 5 bases, and 3 bases had no gene match. This chain links TRBV20-1 with TRBJ2-1; TRBD2 matches at 12 bases. The source of this sequence is a man between 18 and 35 years old who had recovered from COVID-19. The sample comprised PBMCs or T cells enriched from blood (not recorded which). CDR3 amino acids: CSAGGLAGNEQFF. For the CDR3, the DNA is TGCAGTGCTGGTGGACTAGCGGGGAATGAGCAGTTCTTC.